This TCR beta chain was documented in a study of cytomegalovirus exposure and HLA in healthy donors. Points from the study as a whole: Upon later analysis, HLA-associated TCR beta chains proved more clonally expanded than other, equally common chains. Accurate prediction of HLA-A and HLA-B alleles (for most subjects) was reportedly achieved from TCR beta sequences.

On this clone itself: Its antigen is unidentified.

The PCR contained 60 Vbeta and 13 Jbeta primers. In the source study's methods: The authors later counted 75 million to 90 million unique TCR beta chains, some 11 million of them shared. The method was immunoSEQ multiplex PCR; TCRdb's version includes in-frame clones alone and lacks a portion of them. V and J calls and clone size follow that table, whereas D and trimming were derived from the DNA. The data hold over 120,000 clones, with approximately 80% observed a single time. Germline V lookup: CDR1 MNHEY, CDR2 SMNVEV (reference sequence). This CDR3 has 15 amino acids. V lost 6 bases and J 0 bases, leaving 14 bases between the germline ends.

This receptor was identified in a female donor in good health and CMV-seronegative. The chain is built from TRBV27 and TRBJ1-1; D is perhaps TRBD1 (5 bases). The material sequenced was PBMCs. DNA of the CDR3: TGTGCCAGCAGCCGTAGACAGCGTTTGAACACTGAAGCTTTCTTT. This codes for CASSRRQRLNTEAFF.